This TCR beta chain stems from a study of CD8+ T cells in alopecia areata. Turning to the study itself: Twice a day, 5 to 10 mg of oral tofacitinib was administered to treated patients.

Trimming took off 0 bases at V and 4 bases at J, with 7 bases between the two ends. CDR1 GTSNPN and CDR2 SVGIG come from the germline V gene (reference sequence). This CDR3 has 12 amino acids. Whole-study findings and limits: Clonality exceeded that of normal scalp in lesional scalp, most notably in alopecia totalis/universalis.

Alopecia areata patients gave lesional scalp punch biopsies and peripheral blood samples. Cell sorting was applied to PBMCs, and CD4+ and CD8+ T cells were collected. To note about this clone: What it recognizes is unknown. Other DNA sequences within the sample encode an identical CDR3.

In each case, RNA was isolated and then reverse transcribed into cDNA as the sequencing template. TCRdb keeps only in-frame clones here, not all; method: immunoSEQ multiplex PCR. The sample shows about 130,000 clones, roughly 50% of them seen only once. The sample here was CD8+ T cells sorted from blood, taken at week 0. This receptor was identified in a human donor with alopecia areata. The genes are TRBV30 and TRBJ2-7; no definite D call. CDR3 DNA: TGTGCCTGGAGTGTAGTCGGGTACGAGCAGTACTTC. Encoded protein: CAWSVVGYEQYF.